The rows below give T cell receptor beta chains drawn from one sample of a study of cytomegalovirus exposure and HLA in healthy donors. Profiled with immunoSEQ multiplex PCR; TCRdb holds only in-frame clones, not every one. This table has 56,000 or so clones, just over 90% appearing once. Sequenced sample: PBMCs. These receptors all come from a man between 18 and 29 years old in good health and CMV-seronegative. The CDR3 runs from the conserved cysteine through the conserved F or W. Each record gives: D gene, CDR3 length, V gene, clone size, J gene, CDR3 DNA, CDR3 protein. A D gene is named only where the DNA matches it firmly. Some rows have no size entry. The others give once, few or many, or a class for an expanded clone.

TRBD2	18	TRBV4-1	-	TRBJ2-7	TGCGCCAGCAGCCAAGTAATGACTAGCGAGGGGGGTGCCTACGAGCAGTACTTC	CASSQVMTSEGGAYEQYF
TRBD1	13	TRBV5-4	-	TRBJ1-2	TGTGCCAGCAGCTTGGAGACAGGGATAGGCTACACCTTC	CASSLETGIGYTF
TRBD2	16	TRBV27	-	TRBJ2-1	TGTGCCAGCAGTTTATATCTTAGCGGGAGCTACAATGAGCAGTTCTTC	CASSLYLSGSYNEQFF
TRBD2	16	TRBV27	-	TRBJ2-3	TGTGCCAGCAGTTTATCGTTGGCGGGAGTCGGAGATACGCAGTATTTT	CASSLSLAGVGDTQYF
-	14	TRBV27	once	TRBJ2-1	TGTGCCAGCAGTTTATTGGTCGAGTCGGGAGAGCAGTTCTTC	CASSLLVESGEQFF
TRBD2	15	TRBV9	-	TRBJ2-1	TGTGCCAGCAGCCCGAGCGGGAGGGACTACAATGAGCAGTTCTTC	CASSPSGRDYNEQFF
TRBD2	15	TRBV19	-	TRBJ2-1	TGTGCCAGTAGCGGGAGGCATTTCCCCTACAATGAGCAGTTCTTC	CASSGRHFPYNEQFF
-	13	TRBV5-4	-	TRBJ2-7	TGTGCCAGCAGCTTGGTGGGCGATCATGAGCAGTACTTC	CASSLVGDHEQYF
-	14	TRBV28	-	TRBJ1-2	TGTGCCAGCGGGGGGACGGAAGCTAACTATGGCTACACCTTC	CASGGTEANYGYTF
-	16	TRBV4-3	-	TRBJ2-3	TGCGCCAGCAGCCACGCAGGGGGGTCGAGCACAGATACGCAGTATTTT	CASSHAGGSSTDTQYF
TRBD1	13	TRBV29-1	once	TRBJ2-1	TGCAGCGTTAGGGGGCCATCCTACAATGAGCAGTTCTTC	CSVRGPSYNEQFF
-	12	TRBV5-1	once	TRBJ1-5	TGCGCCAGCAGCTCCCCTGATCAGCCCCAGCATTTT	CASSSPDQPQHF
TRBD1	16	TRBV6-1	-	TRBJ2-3	TGTGCCAGCAGTGCCCACCAGGGGGCAATCGCAGATACGCAGTATTTT	CASSAHQGAIADTQYF
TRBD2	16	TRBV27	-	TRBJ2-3	TGTGCCAGCAGTGCCAGGTGGCGGGAGGGCCCAGATACGCAGTATTTT	CASSARWREGPDTQYF
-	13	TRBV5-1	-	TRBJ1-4	TGCGCCAGCAGCCCCCGGGTAAATGAAAAACTGTTTTTT	CASSPRVNEKLFF
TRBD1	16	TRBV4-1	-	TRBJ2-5	TGCGCCAGCAGCCCCCGGGACAGGGGCAAGAAAGAGACCCAGTACTTC	CASSPRDRGKKETQYF
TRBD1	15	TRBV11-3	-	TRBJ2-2	TGTGCCAGCAGCTTAGGGGACAGGAACACCGGGGAGCTGTTTTTT	CASSLGDRNTGELFF
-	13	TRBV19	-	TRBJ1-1	TGTGCCAGTATGGGGAGTATGAACACTGAAGCTTTCTTT	CASMGSMNTEAFF
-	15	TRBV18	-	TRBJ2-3	TGTGCCAGCTCACCAGCGGGGGCAAGCACAGATACGCAGTATTTT	CASSPAGASTDTQYF
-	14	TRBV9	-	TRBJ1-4	TGTGCCAGCAGCGGGGAGGGAGTCGAGGAAAAACTGTTTTTT	CASSGEGVEEKLFF
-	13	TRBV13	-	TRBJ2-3	TGTGCCAGCAGTCCCCGGGACTCCGATACGCAGTATTTT	CASSPRDSDTQYF
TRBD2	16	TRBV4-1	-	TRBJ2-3	TGCGCCAGCAGCCAAGCACCAGCGGGAGACCCAGATACGCAGTATTTT	CASSQAPAGDPDTQYF
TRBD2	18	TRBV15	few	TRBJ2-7	TGTGCCACCAGCAGATCCTCCGGGACTACTCTACTAGGCTACGAGCAGTACTTC	CATSRSSGTTLLGYEQYF
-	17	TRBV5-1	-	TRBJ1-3	TGCGCCAGCAGCTTGTTAGGGGCGCCGAGCTCTGGAAACACCATATATTTT	CASSLLGAPSSGNTIYF
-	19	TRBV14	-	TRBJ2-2	TGTGCCAGCAGCCAACGGCACTTGCGGACAATGAAGTTAACCGGGGAGCTGTTTTTT	CASSQRHLRTMKLTGELFF
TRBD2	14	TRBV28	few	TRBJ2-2	TGTGCCAGCAGTTTGCTGGGACTAGCCGGGGAGCTGTTTTTT	CASSLLGLAGELFF
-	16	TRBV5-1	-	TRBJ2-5	TGCGCCAGCAGCTTAGGCCAGGGGATTATCGAGGAGACCCAGTACTTC	CASSLGQGIIEETQYF
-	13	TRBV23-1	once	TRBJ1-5	TGCGCCAATTGGACAGATAGCAATCAGCCCCAGCATTTT	CANWTDSNQPQHF
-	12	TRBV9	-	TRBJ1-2	TGTGCCAGCACGAGGGATGACTATGGCTACACCTTC	CASTRDDYGYTF
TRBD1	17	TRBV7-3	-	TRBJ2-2	TGTGCCAGCAGCTTAAGCGGAGGGGGACAGGGTCCCGGGGAGCTGTTTTTT	CASSLSGGGQGPGELFF
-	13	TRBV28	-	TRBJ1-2	TGTGCCAGCAGTTTTACCAGGTTTACTGGCTACACCTTC	CASSFTRFTGYTF
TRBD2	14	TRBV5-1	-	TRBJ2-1	TGCGCCAGCAGCCCCGGGACTAGCGGTAATGAGCAGTTCTTC	CASSPGTSGNEQFF
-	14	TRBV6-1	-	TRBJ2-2	TGTGCCAGCAGTGAACTGAGGGGGACCGGGGAGCTGTTTTTT	CASSELRGTGELFF
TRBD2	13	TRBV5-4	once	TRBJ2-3	TGTGCCAGCAGCTTGGCTAGCGGGAGTACGCAGTATTTT	CASSLASGSTQYF
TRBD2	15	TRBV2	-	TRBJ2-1	TGTGCCAGCAGTAAAAGGACTAGCGGGGGGAAGGAGCAGTTCTTC	CASSKRTSGGKEQFF
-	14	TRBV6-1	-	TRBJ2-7	TGTGCCAGCAGTGAAGGGGGCTTTATCAACGAGCAGTACTTC	CASSEGGFINEQYF
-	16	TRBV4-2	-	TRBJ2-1	TGTGCCAGCAGCCCGCTCGGGACTCTGGCCTACAATGAGCAGTTCTTC	CASSPLGTLAYNEQFF
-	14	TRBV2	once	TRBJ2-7	TGTGCCAAAGACAGGCACCTTGCTACCTACGAGCAGTACTTC	CAKDRHLATYEQYF
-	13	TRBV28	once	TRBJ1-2	TGTGCCAGCAGTGGCAGGGAATTCAATGGCTACACCTTC	CASSGREFNGYTF
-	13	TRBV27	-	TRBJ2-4	TGTGCCAGCAGTTTTCGCGAACGAAACATTCAGTACTTC	CASSFRERNIQYF
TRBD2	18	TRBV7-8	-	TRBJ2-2	TGTGCCAGCAGCTTAGGGGTCTTGTGGGAGGGCCCGAACGGGGAGCTGTTTTTT	CASSLGVLWEGPNGELFF
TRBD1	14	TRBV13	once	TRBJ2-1	TGTGCCAGCAGCAAAGGGACAGTCGACGATGAGCAGTTCTTC	CASSKGTVDDEQFF